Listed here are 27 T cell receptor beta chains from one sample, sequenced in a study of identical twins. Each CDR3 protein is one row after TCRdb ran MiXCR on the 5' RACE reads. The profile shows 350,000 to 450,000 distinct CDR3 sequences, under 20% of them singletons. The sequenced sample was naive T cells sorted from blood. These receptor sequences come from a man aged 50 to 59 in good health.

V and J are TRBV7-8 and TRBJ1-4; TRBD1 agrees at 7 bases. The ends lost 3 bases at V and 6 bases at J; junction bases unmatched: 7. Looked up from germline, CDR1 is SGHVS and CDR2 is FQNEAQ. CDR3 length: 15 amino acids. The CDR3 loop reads CASSFRTGAYEKLFF. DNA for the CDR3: TGTGCCAGCAGCTTTAGGACAGGCGCCTATGAAAAACTGTTTTTT. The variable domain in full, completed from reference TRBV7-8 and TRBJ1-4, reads GAGVSQSPRYKVAKRGQDVALRCDPISGHVSLFWYQQALGQGPEFLTYFQNEAQLDKSGLPSDRFFAERPEGSVSTLKIQRTQQEDSAVYLCASSFRTGAYEKLFFGSGTQLSVL.

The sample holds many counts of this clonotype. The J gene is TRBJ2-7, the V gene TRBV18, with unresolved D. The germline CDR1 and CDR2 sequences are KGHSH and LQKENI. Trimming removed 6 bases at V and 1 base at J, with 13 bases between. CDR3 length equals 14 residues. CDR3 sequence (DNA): TGTGCCAGCTCTTCTAGGCAGCGTTCCTACGAGCAGTACTTC. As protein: CASSSRQRSYEQYF.

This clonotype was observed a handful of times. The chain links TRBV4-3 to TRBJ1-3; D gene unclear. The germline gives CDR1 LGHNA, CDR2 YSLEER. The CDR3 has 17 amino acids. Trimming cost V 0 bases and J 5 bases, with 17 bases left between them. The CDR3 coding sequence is TGCGCCAGCAGCCAAGATTATACGACACCCCTTCGAAACACCATATATTTT. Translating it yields CASSQDYTTPLRNTIYF.

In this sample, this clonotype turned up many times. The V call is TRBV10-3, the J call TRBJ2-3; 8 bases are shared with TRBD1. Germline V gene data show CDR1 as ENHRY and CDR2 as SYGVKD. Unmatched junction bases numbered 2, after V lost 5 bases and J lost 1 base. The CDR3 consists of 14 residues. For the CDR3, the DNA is TGTGCCATCAGTAAGGGACAGGGCACAGATACGCAGTATTTT. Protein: CAISKGQGTDTQYF.

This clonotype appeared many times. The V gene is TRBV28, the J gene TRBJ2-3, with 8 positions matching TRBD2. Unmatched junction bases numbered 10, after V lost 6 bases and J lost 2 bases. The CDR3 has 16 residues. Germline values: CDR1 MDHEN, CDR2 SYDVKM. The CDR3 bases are TGTGCCAGCAGCCTCCGGGGGGGGCAGGTCACAGATACGCAGTATTTT. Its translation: CASSLRGGQVTDTQYF.

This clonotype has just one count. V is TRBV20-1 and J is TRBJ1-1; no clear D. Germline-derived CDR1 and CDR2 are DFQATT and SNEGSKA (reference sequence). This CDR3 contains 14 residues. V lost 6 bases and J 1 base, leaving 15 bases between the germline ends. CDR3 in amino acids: CSAAAGAANTEAFF. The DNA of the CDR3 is TGCAGTGCCGCAGCCGGCGCGGCGAACACTGAAGCTTTCTTT.

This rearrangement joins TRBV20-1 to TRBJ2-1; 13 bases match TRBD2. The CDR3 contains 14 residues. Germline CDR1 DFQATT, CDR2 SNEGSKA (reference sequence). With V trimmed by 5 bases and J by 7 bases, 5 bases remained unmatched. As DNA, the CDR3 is TGCAGTGCTCTACTAGCGGGGGGGCCTAATGAGCAGTTCTTC. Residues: CSALLAGGPNEQFF.

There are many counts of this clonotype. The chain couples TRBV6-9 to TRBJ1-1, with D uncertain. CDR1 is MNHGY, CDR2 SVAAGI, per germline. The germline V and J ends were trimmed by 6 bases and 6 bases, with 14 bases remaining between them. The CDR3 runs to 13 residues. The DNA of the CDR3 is TGTGCCAGCAGAGATGATGCGTCGGCTGAAGCTTTCTTT. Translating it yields CASRDDASAEAFF.

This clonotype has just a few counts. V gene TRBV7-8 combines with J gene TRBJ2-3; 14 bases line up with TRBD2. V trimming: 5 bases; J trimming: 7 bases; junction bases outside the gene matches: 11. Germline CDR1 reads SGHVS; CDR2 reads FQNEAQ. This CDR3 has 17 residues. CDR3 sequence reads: CASSPGLAGGLRYTQYF. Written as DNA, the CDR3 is TGTGCCAGCAGCCCCGGACTAGCGGGGGGACTCCGCTATACGCAGTATTTT.

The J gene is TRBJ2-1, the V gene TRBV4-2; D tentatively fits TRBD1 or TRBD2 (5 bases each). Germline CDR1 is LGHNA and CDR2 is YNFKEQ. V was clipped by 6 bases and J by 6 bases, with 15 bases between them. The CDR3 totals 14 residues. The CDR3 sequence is CASSPLRDPNEQFF. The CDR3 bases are TGTGCCAGCAGTCCTCTCCGGGACCCCAATGAGCAGTTCTTC.

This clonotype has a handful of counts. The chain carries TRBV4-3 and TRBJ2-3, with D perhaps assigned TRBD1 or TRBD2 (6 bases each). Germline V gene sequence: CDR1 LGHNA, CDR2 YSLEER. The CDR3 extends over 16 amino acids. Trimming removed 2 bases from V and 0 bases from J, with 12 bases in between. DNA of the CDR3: TGCGCCAGCAGCCAATATTGGGGGGCCAGCACAGATACGCAGTATTTT. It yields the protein CASSQYWGASTDTQYF.

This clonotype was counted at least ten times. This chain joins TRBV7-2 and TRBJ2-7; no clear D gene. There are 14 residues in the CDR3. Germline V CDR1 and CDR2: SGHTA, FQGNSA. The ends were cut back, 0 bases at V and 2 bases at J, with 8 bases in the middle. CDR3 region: CASSLAPGAYEQYF. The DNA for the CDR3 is TGTGCCAGCAGCTTAGCCCCCGGAGCCTACGAGCAGTACTTC. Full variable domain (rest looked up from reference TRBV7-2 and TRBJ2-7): GAGVSQSPSNKVTEKGKDVELRCDPISGHTALYWYRQSLGQGLEFLIYFQGNSAPDKSGLPSDRFSAERTGGSVSTLTIQRTQQEDSAVYLCASSLAPGAYEQYFGPGTRLTVT.

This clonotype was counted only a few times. The CDR3 is CASSNRDRNLQETQYF. The DNA for the CDR3 is TGTGCCAGCAGTAACCGGGACAGAAATTTACAAGAGACCCAGTACTTC. This chain connects TRBV7-9 to TRBJ2-5, with TRBD1 matching 7 bases. Germline assignment: CDR1 SEHNR and CDR2 FQNEAQ (reference sequence). The CDR3 spans 16 residues. Unmatched junction bases numbered 12, after V lost 6 bases and J lost 2 bases.

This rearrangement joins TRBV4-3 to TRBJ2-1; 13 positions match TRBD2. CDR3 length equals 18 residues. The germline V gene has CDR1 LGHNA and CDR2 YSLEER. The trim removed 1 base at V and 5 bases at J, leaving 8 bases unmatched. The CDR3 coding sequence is TGCGCCAGCAGCCAAGCCCCCTTCGGGACTAGCGGGAACAATGAGCAGTTCTTC. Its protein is CASSQAPFGTSGNNEQFF.

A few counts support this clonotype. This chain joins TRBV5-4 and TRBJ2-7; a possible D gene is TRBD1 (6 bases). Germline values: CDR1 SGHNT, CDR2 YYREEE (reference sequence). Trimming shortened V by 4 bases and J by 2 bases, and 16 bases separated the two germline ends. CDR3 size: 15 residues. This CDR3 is CASSARQVFPYEQYF. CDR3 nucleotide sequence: TGTGCCAGCAGCGCCCGACAGGTTTTCCCCTACGAGCAGTACTTC.

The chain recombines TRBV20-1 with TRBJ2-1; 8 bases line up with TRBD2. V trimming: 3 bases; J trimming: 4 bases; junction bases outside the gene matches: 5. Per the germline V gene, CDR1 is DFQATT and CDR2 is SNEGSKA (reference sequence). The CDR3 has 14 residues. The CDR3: CSARTGLGYNEQFF. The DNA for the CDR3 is TGCAGTGCTAGGACGGGACTAGGGTACAATGAGCAGTTCTTC.

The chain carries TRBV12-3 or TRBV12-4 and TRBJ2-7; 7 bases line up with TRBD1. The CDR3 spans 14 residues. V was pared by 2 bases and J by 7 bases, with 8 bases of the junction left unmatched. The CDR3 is CASSLTGASGEQYF. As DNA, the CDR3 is TGTGCCAGCAGTTTAACAGGGGCTTCGGGAGAGCAGTACTTC.

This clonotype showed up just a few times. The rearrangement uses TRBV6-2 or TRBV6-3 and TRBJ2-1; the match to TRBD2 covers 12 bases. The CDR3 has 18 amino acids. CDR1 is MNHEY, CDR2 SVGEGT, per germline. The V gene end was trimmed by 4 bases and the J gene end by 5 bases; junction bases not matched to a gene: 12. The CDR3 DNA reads TGTGCCAGCAGTTTCACCCCCGGGACTAGCGGGCCTCACAATGAGCAGTTCTTC. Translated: CASSFTPGTSGPHNEQFF.

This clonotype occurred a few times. In DNA, the CDR3 is TGCGCCAGCAAAACCGGGACAGGGGGATTCGGCATTCAGTACTTC. This gives the protein CASKTGTGGFGIQYF. V is TRBV5-1 and J is TRBJ2-4; TRBD1 matches 11 bases. The CDR3 contains 15 residues. Germline assignment: CDR1 SGHRS and CDR2 YFSETQ. The V gene end was trimmed by 6 bases and the J gene end by 9 bases; junction bases not matched to a gene: 11.

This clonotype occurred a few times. CDR3 loop: CASSLFRTGELFF. For the CDR3, the DNA is TGTGCCAGCAGTTTATTTCGCACCGGGGAGCTGTTTTTT. V usage is TRBV28 and J usage is TRBJ2-2, with D hard to call. The germline V and J ends were trimmed by 1 base and 4 bases, with 4 bases remaining between them. The CDR3 length is 13 residues. Germline V gene data show CDR1 as MDHEN and CDR2 as SYDVKM.

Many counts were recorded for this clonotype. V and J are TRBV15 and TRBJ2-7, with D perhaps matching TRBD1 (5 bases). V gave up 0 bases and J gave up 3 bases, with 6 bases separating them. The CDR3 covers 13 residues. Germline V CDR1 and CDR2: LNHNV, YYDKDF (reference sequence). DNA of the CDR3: TGTGCCACCAGCAGAGAACAGGACTACGAGCAGTACTTC. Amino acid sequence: CATSREQDYEQYF.

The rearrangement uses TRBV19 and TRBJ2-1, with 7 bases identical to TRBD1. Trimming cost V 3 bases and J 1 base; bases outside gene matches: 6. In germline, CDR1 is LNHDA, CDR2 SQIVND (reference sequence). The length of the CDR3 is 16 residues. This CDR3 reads CASSIRTGASYNEQFF. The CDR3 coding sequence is TGTGCCAGTAGTATTCGGACAGGTGCTTCCTACAATGAGCAGTTCTTC.

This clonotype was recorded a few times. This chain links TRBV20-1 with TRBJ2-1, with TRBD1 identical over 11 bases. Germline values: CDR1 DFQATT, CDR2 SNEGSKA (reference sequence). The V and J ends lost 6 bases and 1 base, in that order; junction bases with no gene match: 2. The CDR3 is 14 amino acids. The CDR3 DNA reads TGCAGTGCGCGGGACAGGGGGTCCTACAATGAGCAGTTCTTC. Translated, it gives CSARDRGSYNEQFF.

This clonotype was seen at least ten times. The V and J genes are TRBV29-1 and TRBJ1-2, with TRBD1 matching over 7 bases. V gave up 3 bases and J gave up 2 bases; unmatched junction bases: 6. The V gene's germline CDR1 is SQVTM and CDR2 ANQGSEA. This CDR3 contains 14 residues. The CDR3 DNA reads TGCAGCGTTGAGGACAGGTCCTCGAACTATGGCTACACCTTC. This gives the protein CSVEDRSSNYGYTF.

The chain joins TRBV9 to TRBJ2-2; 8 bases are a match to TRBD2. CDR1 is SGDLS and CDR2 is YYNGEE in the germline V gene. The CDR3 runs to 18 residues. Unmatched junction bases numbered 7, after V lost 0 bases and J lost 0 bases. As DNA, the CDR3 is TGTGCCAGCAGCGTAGAATGGCTAGCGGGCACGAACACCGGGGAGCTGTTTTTT. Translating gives CASSVEWLAGTNTGELFF.

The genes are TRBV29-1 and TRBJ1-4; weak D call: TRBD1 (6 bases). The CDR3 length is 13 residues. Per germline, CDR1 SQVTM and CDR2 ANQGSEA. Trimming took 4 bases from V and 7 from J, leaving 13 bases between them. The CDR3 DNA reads TGCAGCGTTGGATGGAGAGGGGGTGAAAAACTGTTTTTT. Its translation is CSVGWRGGEKLFF.

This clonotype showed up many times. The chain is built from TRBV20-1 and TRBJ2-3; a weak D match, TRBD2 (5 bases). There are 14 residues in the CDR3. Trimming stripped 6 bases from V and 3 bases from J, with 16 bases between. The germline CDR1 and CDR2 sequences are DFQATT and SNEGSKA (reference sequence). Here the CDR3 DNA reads TGCAGTGCCCTTACAGCGTCGGGGACAGATACGCAGTATTTT. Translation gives CSALTASGTDTQYF.